This T cell receptor (beta chain) was identified during a study of human thymus T cells. Study outcomes and limitations: Apparent bias marked the V and J gene usage of thymic and blood repertoires. Thymic repertoires from unrelated individuals overlapped highly, related research reported.

It was from resections taken during corrective heart surgery that the thymus tissue came. Corrective surgery for congenital heart defects was being performed on the healthy Finnish infants who were the donors. The J segment lost 8 bases and the V segment lost 3 bases, leaving 16 bases of the junction unmatched. Germline CDR1 and CDR2: LNHNV and YYDKDF (reference sequence). The CDR3 sequence is 17 residues long. Note on this clone: Its specificity is unknown.

Clones were sequenced by immunoSEQ multiplex PCR, and TCRdb holds only the in-frame ones, with some missing. The sample yields roughly 120,000 clones, about 93% seen once. This clonotype was obtained from a boy younger than two with a congenital heart defect but otherwise immunologically healthy. The source material was thymus tissue. The chain links TRBV15 to TRBJ1-2, with TRBD1 identical over 9 bases. This CDR3 reads CATSSRKPGQGERGYTF. CDR3 nucleotides: TGTGCCACCAGCAGTCGAAAACCGGGACAGGGTGAGAGGGGCTACACCTTC.